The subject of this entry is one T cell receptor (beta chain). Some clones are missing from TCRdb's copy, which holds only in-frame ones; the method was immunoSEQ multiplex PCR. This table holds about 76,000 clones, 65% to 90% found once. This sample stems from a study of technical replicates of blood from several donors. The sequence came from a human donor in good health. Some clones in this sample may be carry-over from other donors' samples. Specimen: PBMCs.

For the CDR3, the DNA is TGCAGCGCTATCACCTTTTCTGGGGCCAACGTCCTGACTTTC. Translating it yields CSAITFSGANVLTF. The chain joins TRBV29-1 to TRBJ2-6; no definite D call. The V and J ends lost 7 bases and 1 base respectively, with 11 bases between them. The germline V gene encodes CDR1 SQVTM and CDR2 ANQGSEA. CDR3 size: 14 residues.